This T cell receptor beta chain was sequenced for a study of cytomegalovirus exposure and HLA in healthy donors. Whole-study context: There were some 410 genotyped donors. Of these, roughly 80% fell in the genetic ancestry cluster associated with self-reported Caucasian donors.

The CDR3 contains 14 residues. Per germline, CDR1 MNHEY and CDR2 SMNVEV (reference sequence). Deletions cut 4 bases from V and 7 bases from J, with 16 bases between. Overall study results and limits: An analysis was carried out at a later point. It showed that HLA-associated TCR beta chains were more clonally expanded than equally common non-associated chains.

PCR primers comprised 60 Vbeta and 13 Jbeta primers. The table came from immunoSEQ multiplex PCR; TCRdb's copy has only in-frame clones and leaves some out. The table lists roughly 100,000 clones, about 80% of them singletons. About this clone itself: Antigen specificity is unknown.

Material for sequencing was PBMCs. The chain recombines TRBV27 with TRBJ1-1; D may be TRBD1 (6 bases). The sequence was collected from a young woman in good health and CMV-seropositive. CDR3 region: CASSSGSQGREAFF. CDR3 nucleotide sequence: TGTGCCAGCAGTTCAGGTTCACAGGGCCGTGAAGCTTTCTTT.